This T cell receptor (beta chain) stems from a study of blood T cell repertoires in COVID-19. As for the study in general: Spain, Italy and the United States supplied samples that represented acute and convalescent COVID-19. From T cells, B-cell-depleted T cells, or PBMCs came the material, which was cDNA or gDNA.

Under the authors' procedure: Reference gene primer amplification gave estimated nucleated cell counts. Some clones are missing from TCRdb's copy, which holds only in-frame ones; the method was immunoSEQ multiplex PCR. V and J calls and clone size come straight from that table; D and trimming were deduced from the DNA. The sample holds some 130,000 clones, 81% seen once. This clone came up many times. CDR1 is SNHLY, CDR2 FYNNEI, per germline. The CDR3 consists of 16 residues. J lost 9 bases, V lost 9 bases, and 16 bases had no gene match. The sample consisted of peripheral blood. The genes are TRBV2 and TRBJ2-1; 11 nucleotides line up with TRBD2. This sequence originates from a woman aged 55-70 years with active or convalescent COVID-19. The CDR3 region has the DNA TGTGCCAGTCGAAAGGAGCTAGCGGGGGGCCGGAGTGAGCAGTTCTTC. Translated: CASRKELAGGRSEQFF.